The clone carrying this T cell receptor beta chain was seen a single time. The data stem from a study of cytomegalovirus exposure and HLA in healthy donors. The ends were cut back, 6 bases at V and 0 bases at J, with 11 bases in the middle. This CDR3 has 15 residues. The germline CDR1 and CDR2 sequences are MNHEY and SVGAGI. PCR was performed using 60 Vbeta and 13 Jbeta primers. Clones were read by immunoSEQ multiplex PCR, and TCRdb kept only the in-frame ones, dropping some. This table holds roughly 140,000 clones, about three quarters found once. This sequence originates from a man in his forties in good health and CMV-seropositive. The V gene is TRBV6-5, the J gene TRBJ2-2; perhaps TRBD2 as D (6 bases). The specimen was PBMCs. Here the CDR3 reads CASSRGAPNTGELFF. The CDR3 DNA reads TGTGCCAGCAGCCGCGGGGCCCCGAACACCGGGGAGCTGTTTTTT.